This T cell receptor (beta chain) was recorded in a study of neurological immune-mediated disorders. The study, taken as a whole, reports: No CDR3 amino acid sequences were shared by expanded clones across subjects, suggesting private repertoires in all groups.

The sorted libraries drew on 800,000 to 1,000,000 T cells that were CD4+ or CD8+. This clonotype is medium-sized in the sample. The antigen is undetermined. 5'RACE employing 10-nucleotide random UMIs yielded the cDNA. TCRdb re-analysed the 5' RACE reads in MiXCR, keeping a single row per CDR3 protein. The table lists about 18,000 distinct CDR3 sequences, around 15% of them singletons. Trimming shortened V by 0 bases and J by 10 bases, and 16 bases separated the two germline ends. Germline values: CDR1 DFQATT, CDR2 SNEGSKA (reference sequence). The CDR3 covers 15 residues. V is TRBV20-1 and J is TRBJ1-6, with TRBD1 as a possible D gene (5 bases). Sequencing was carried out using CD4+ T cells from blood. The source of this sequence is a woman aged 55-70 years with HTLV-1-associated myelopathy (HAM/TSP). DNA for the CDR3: TGCAGTGCTAGAGATTTGGCGGCGCAGGGATCACCCCTCCACTTT. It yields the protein CSARDLAAQGSPLHF.